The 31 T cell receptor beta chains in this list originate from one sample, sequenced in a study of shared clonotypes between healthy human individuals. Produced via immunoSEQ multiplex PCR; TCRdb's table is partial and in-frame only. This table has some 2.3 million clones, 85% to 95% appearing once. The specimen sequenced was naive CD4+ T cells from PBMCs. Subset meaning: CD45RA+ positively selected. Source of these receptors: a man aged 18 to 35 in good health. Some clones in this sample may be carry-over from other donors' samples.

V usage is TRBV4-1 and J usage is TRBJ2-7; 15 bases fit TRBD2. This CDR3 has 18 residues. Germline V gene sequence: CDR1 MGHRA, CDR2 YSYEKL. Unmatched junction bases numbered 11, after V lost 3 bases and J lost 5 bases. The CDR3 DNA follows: TGCGCCAGCAGCCAGGTGGGACTAGCGGGAGGCGCCCGGGACGAGCAGTACTTC. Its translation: CASSQVGLAGGARDEQYF.

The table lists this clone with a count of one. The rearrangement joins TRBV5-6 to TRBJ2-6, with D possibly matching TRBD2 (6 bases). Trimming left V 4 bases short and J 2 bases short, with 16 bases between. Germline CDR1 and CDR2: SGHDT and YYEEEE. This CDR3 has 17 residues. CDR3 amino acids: CASSEEGRGTGANVLTF. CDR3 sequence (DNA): TGTGCCAGCAGCGAGGAGGGTCGGGGGACTGGGGCCAACGTCCTGACTTTC. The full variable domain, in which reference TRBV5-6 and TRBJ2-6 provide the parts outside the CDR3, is DAGVTQSPTHLIKTRGQQVTLRCSPKSGHDTVSWYQQALGQGPQFIFQYYEEEERQRGNFPDRFSGHQFPNYSSELNVNALLLGDSALYLCASSEEGRGTGANVLTFGAGSRLTVL.

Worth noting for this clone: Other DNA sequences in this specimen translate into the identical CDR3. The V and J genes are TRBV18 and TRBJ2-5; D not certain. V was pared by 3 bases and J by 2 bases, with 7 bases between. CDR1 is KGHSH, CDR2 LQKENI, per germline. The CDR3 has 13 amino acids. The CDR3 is CASSPGLQETQYF. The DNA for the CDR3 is TGTGCCAGCTCACCTGGGCTTCAAGAGACCCAGTACTTC.

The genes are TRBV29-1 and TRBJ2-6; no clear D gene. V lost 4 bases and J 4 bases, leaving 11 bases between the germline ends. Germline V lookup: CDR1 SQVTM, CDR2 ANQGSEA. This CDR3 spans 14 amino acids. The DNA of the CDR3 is TGCAGCGTTGTCGGCAGGCTCGGGGCCAACGTCCTGACTTTC. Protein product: CSVVGRLGANVLTF.

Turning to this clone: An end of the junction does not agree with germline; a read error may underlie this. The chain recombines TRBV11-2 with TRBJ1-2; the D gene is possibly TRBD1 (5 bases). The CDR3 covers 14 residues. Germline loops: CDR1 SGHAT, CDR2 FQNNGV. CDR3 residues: CASSLDGADYGYTF. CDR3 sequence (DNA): TGTGCCAGCAGCCTAGACGGGGCAGACTATGGCTACACCTTC.

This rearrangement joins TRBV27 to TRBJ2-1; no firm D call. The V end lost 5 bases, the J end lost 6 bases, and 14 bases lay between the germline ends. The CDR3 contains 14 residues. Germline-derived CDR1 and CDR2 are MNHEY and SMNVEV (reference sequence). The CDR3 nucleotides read TGTGCCAGCAGTGGCGCCATACCGGGCAATGAGCAGTTCTTC. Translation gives CASSGAIPGNEQFF.

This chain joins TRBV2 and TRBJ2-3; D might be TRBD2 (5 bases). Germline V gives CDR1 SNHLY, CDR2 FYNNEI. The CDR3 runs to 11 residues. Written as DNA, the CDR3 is TGTGGGGAGCAGCGCACAGATACGCAGTATTTT. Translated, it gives CGEQRTDTQYF. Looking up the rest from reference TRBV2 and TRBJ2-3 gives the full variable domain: EPEVTQTPSHQVTQMGQEVILRCVPISNHLYFYWYRQILGQKVEFLVSFYNNEISEKSEIFDDQFSVERPDGSNFTLKIRSTKLEDSAMYFCGEQRTDTQYFGPGTRLTVL.

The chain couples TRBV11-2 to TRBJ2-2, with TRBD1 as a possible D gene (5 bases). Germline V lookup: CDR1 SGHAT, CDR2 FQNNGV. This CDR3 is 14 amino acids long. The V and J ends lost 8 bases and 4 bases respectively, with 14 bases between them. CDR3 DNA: TGTGCCAGCGGTGACCAGGGAACCACCGGGGAGCTGTTTTTT. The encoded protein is CASGDQGTTGELFF.

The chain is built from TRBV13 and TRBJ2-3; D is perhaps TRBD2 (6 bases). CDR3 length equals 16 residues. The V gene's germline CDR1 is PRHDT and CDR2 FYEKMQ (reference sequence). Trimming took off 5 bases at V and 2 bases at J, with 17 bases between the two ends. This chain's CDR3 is CASSPRTNPLTDTQYF. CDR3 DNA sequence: TGTGCCAGCAGCCCGCGGACTAACCCCCTCACAGATACGCAGTATTTT.

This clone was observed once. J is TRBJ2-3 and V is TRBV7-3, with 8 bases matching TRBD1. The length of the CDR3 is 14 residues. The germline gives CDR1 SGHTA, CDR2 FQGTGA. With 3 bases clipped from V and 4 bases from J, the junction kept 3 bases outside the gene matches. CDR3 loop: CASSFDRGADTQYF. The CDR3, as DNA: TGTGCCAGCAGCTTTGACAGGGGAGCAGATACGCAGTATTTT.

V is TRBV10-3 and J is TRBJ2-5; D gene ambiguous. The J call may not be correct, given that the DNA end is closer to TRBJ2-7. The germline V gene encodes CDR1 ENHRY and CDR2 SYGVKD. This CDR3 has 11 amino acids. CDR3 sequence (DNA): TGTGCCATCAGTGATAGGACCGAGCAGTACTTC. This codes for CAISDRTEQYF.

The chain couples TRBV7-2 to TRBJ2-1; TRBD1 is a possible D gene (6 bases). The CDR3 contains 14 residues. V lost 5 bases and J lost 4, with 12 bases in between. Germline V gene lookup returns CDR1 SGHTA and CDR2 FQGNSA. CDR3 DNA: TGTGCCAGCAGCCTTAGACAGGCGTACAATGAGCAGTTCTTC. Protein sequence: CASSLRQAYNEQFF.

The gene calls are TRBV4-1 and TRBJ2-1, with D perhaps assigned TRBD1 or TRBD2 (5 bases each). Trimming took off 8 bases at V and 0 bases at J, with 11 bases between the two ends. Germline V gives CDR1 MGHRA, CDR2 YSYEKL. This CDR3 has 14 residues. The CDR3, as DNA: TGCGCCAGCGTGGGGGAGAGCTCCTACAATGAGCAGTTCTTC. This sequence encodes CASVGESSYNEQFF.

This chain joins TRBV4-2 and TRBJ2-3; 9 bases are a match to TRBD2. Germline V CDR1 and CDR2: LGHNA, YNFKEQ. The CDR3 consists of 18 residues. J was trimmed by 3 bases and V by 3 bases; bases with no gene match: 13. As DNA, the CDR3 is TGTGCCAGCAGCCAGCAGACTAGCGGCCCGTTGGCTACAGATACGCAGTATTTT. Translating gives CASSQQTSGPLATDTQYF.

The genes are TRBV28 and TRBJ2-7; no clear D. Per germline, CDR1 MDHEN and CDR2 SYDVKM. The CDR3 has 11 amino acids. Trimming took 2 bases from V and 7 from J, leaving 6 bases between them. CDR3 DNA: TGTGCCAGCAGTTTACGAAAGGAGCAGTACTTC. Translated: CASSLRKEQYF. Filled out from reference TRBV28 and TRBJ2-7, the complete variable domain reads DVKVTQSSRYLVKRTGEKVFLECVQDMDHENMFWYRQDPGLGLRLIYFSYDVKMKEKGDIPEGYSVSREKKERFSLILESASTNQTSMYLCASSLRKEQYFGPGTRLTVT.

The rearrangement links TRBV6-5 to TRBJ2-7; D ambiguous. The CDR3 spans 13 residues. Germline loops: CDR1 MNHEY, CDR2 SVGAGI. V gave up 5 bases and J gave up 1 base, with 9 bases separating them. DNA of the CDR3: TGTGCCAGCAGTGCCCCGTCGTCCTACGAGCAGTACTTC. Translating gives CASSAPSSYEQYF.

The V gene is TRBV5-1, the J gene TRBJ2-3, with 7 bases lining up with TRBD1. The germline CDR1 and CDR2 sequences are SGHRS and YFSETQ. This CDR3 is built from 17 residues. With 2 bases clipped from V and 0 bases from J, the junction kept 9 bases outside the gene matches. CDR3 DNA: TGCGCCAGCAGCTTTGGATTGGCAGGGGGAAGCACAGATACGCAGTATTTT. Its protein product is CASSFGLAGGSTDTQYF. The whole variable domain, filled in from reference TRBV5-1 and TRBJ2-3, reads KAGVTQTPRYLIKTRGQQVTLSCSPISGHRSVSWYQQTPGQGLQFLFEYFSETQRNKGNFPGRFSGRQFSNSRSEMNVSTLELGDSALYLCASSFGLAGGSTDTQYFGPGTRLTVL.

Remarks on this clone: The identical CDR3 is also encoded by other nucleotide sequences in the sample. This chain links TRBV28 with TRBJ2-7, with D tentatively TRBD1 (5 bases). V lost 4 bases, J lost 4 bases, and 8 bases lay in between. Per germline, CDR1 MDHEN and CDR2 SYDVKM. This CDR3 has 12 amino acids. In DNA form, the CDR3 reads TGTGCCAGCAGTTCAGGGTTTTACGAGCAGTACTTC. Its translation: CASSSGFYEQYF.

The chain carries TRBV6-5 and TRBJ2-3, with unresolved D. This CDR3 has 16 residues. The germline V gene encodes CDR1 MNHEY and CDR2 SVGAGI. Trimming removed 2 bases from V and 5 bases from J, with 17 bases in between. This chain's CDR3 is CASSYTAPGIGDTQYF. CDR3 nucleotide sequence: TGTGCCAGCAGTTACACCGCCCCCGGCATTGGAGATACGCAGTATTTT.

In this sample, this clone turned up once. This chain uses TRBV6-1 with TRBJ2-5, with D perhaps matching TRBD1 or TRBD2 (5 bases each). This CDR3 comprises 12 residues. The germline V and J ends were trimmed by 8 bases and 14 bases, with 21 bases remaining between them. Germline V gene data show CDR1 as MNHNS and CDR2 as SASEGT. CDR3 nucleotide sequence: TGTGCCAGCCTTACCCCGGGACCTTGGGCCTACTTC. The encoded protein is CASLTPGPWAYF.

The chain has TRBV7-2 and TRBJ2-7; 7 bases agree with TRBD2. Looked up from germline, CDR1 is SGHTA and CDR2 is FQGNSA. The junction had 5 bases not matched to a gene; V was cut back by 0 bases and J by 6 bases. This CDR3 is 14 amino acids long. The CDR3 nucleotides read TGTGCCAGCAGCTTAGCGGGAGGGCACTCCGAGCAGTACTTC. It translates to CASSLAGGHSEQYF.

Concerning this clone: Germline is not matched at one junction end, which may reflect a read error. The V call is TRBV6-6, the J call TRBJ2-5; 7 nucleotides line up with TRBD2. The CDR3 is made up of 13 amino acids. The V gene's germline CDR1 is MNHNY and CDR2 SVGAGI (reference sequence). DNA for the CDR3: TGTGCCAGCAGCCAGGGAGGGCAAGGGACCCAGTACTTC. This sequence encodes CASSQGGQGTQYF.

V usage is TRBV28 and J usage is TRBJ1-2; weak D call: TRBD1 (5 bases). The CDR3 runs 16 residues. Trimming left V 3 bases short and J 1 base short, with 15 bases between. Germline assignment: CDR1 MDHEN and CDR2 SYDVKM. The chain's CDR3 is CASSFSRGNFNYGYTF. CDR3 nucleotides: TGTGCCAGCAGTTTCTCTCGGGGGAACTTTAACTATGGCTACACCTTC.

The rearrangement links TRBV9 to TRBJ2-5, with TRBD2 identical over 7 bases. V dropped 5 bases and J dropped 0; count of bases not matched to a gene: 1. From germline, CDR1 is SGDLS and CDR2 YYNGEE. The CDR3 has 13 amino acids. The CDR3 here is CASSLADQETQYF. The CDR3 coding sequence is TGTGCCAGCAGTCTAGCGGACCAAGAGACCCAGTACTTC. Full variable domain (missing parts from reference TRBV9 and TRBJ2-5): DSGVTQTPKHLITATGQRVTLRCSPRSGDLSVYWYQQSLDQGLQFLIQYYNGEERAKGNILERFSAQQFPDLHSELNLSSLELGDSALYFCASSLADQETQYFGPGTRLLVL.

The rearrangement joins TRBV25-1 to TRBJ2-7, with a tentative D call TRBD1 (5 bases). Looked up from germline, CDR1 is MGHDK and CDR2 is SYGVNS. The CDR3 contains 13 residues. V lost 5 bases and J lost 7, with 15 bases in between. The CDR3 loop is CASSQTPDSEQYF. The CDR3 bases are TGTGCCAGCAGTCAGACACCCGACAGTGAGCAGTACTTC.

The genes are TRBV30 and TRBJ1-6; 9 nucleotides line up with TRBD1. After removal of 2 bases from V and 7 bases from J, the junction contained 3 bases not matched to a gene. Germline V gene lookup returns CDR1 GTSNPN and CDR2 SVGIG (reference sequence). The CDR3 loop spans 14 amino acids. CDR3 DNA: TGTGCCTGGAGTCCACAGGGGGCCAATTCACCCCTCCACTTT. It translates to CAWSPQGANSPLHF.

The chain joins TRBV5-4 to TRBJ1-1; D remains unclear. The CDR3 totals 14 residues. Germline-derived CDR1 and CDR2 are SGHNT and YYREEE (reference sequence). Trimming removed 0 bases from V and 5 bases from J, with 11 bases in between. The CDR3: CASSLARVGTEAFF. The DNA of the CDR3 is TGTGCCAGCAGCTTGGCCCGGGTTGGGACTGAAGCTTTCTTT.

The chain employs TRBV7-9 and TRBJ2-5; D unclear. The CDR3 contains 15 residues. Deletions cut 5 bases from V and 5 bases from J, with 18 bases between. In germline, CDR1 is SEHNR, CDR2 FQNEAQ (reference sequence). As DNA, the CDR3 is TGTGCCAGCAGCCCGAGGACCATGACTTGGGAGACCCAGTACTTC. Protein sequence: CASSPRTMTWETQYF.

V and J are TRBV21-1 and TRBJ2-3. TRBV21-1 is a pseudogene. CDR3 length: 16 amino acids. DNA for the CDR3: TGTGCCAGCAGCAAAGTAATGGAACGCAACCCAGATACGCAGTATTTT. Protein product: CASSKVMERNPDTQYF.

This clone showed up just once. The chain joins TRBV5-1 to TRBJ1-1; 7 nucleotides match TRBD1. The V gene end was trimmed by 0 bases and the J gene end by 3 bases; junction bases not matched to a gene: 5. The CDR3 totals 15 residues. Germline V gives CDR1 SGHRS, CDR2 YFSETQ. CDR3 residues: CASSLVDREYTEAFF. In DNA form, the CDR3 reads TGCGCCAGCAGCTTGGTTGACAGGGAGTACACTGAAGCTTTCTTT.

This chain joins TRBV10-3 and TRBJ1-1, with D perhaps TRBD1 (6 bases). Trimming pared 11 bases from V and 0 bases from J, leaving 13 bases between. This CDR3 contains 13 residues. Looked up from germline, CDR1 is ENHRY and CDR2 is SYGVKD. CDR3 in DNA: TGTGCCTTCCGCAGGGGATTGAACACTGAAGCTTTCTTT. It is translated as CAFRRGLNTEAFF.